The rows below give T cell receptor beta chains drawn from one sample of a study of blood T cell repertoires in COVID-19. Sequencing was performed with immunoSEQ multiplex PCR; in TCRdb, only in-frame clones are kept and a portion is missing. The top ten hold around 0.96% of the sample, which has roughly 250,000 clones, 70% to 90% seen once. The specimen was peripheral blood. These receptors came from a man between 35 and 55 years old with acute or convalescent COVID-19. The CDR3 runs from the conserved cysteine through the conserved F or W. Each record gives: clone size, J gene, V gene, D gene, CDR3 protein, CDR3 DNA. The D gene is left open where the match is weak. A row's size may be missing; if present it is once, few, many or a size class.

-	TRBJ1-2	TRBV13	-	CASSFTRVRGYTF	TGTGCCAGCAGCTTCACGAGGGTTCGAGGCTACACCTTC
-	TRBJ2-7	TRBV9	TRBD1	CASSPLPQGAGEQYF	TGTGCCAGCAGCCCGTTACCCCAGGGGGCGGGCGAGCAGTACTTC
-	TRBJ2-3	TRBV27	TRBD2	CASSIWSPGSGDGVLTQYF	TGTGCCAGCAGTATATGGTCTCCGGGTAGCGGGGACGGGGTTTTAACGCAGTATTTT
-	TRBJ1-2	TRBV20-1	TRBD1	CSASSGTGVYNYGYTF	TGCAGTGCTAGTTCCGGGACAGGGGTCTACAACTATGGCTACACCTTC
few	TRBJ1-2	TRBV14	TRBD1	CASSRDRDYTF	TGTGCCAGCAGCCGAGACAGGGACTACACCTTC
-	TRBJ1-2	TRBV28	TRBD1	CASSEGQAVYGYTF	TGTGCCAGCAGCGAGGGACAGGCCGTCTATGGCTACACCTTC
-	TRBJ2-3	TRBV5-4	TRBD2	CASKTSGGVSTDTQYF	TGTGCCAGCAAGACTAGCGGGGGGGTTAGCACAGATACGCAGTATTTT
-	TRBJ1-2	TRBV5-8	-	CASSSDLGQRDYGYTF	TGTGCCAGCAGCTCTGACCTCGGACAGAGGGACTATGGCTACACCTTC
-	TRBJ2-5	TRBV6-2/TRBV6-3	-	CASSYNLNQETQYF	TGTGCCAGCAGTTACAACTTAAACCAAGAGACCCAGTACTTC
few	TRBJ1-6	TRBV15	TRBD1	CATSRDLPGQGNSPLHF	TGTGCCACCAGCAGAGACTTACCGGGACAGGGTAACTCACCCCTCCACTTT
-	TRBJ1-2	TRBV11-2	TRBD1	CASRPGTGANYGYTF	TGTGCCAGCAGACCTGGGACAGGGGCTAACTATGGCTACACCTTC
few	TRBJ1-4	TRBV5-1	-	CASSLTGSEKLFF	TGCGCCAGCAGCTTGACGGGGAGTGAAAAACTGTTTTTT
-	TRBJ1-2	TRBV5-1	-	CASSPATDIYGYTF	TGCGCCAGCAGCCCCGCGACAGACATCTATGGCTACACCTTC
-	TRBJ1-1	TRBV2	TRBD1	CASSADQGANTEAFF	TGTGCCAGCAGTGCAGATCAGGGGGCCAACACTGAAGCTTTCTTT
-	TRBJ1-6	TRBV29-1	TRBD1	CSVKDRDPNSPLHF	TGCAGCGTAAAGGACAGGGACCCCAATTCACCCCTCCACTTT
once	TRBJ1-2	TRBV5-6	-	CASSLAQTNYGYTF	TGTGCCAGCAGCTTGGCTCAGACTAACTATGGCTACACCTTC
few	TRBJ2-2	TRBV7-3	-	CASSSVGGTGELFF	TGTGCCAGCAGCTCGGTGGGGGGCACCGGGGAGCTGTTTTTT
once	TRBJ1-4	TRBV27	TRBD1	CASSLGTGYGKLFF	TGTGCCAGCAGTTTAGGGACAGGGTATGGAAAACTGTTTTTT
once	TRBJ2-1	TRBV30	-	CAWTARMGAASEQFF	TGTGCCTGGACCGCTCGGATGGGGGCGGCCAGTGAGCAGTTCTTC
-	TRBJ1-5	TRBV27	-	CASSPQGGSNQPQHF	TGTGCCAGCAGTCCGCAGGGTGGTAGCAATCAGCCCCAGCATTTT
-	TRBJ1-5	TRBV29-1	-	CSVDSGQNQPQHF	TGCAGCGTTGATTCGGGACAAAATCAGCCCCAGCATTTT
few	TRBJ1-3	TRBV30	-	CALNDFPSGNTIYF	TGTGCCTTGAATGACTTCCCCTCTGGAAACACCATATATTTT
-	TRBJ2-7	TRBV5-1	-	CASRLMTGTEQYF	TGCGCCAGCAGGTTGATGACAGGAACCGAGCAGTACTTC
-	TRBJ1-5	TRBV20-1	-	CSASAGLQHF	TGCAGTGCTAGCGCGGGACTCCAGCATTTT
-	TRBJ1-1	TRBV5-1	TRBD1	CASSGNTGENTEAFF	TGCGCCAGCAGCGGGAATACAGGGGAGAACACTGAAGCTTTCTTT
-	TRBJ1-2	TRBV6-2/TRBV6-3	-	CASSLTSWGYTF	TGTGCCAGCAGTCTGACTTCTTGGGGCTACACCTTC
-	TRBJ1-5	TRBV4-1	TRBD1	CASSPVDRENQPQHF	TGCGCCAGCAGCCCGGTGGACAGGGAGAATCAGCCCCAGCATTTT
-	TRBJ1-1	TRBV5-1	TRBD1	CASSTGQGAEEAFF	TGCGCCAGCAGCACGGGACAGGGGGCGGAGGAAGCTTTCTTT
-	TRBJ1-2	TRBV4-2	TRBD1	CASSQTGGTNYGYTF	TGTGCCAGCAGCCAGACAGGGGGTACGAACTATGGCTACACCTTC
few	TRBJ1-5	TRBV2	-	CASTLASNQNQPQHF	TGTGCCAGCACCCTAGCTTCCAACCAAAATCAGCCCCAGCATTTT
-	TRBJ1-5	TRBV28	TRBD1	CASSSGQGNQPQHF	TGTGCCAGCAGCTCGGGACAGGGGAATCAGCCCCAGCATTTT
-	TRBJ2-7	TRBV28	TRBD2	CASSFQRGATYEQYF	TGTGCCAGCAGTTTTCAGCGGGGGGCTACCTACGAGCAGTACTTC
-	TRBJ2-7	TRBV20-1	TRBD1	CSASQQGAYEQYF	TGCAGTGCTAGTCAACAGGGGGCCTACGAGCAGTACTTC
-	TRBJ1-5	TRBV28	-	CASSLPDSSNQPQHF	TGTGCCAGCAGTTTGCCCGACAGTAGCAATCAGCCCCAGCATTTT
-	TRBJ1-3	TRBV7-8	TRBD1	CASSVTRDRGQNTIYF	TGTGCCAGCAGCGTGACTCGGGACAGGGGGCAAAACACCATATATTTT
-	TRBJ1-5	TRBV30	-	CAWTEGGKDNQPQHF	TGTGCCTGGACCGAGGGAGGGAAAGACAATCAGCCCCAGCATTTT
-	TRBJ2-7	TRBV5-5	-	CASSTPVAGRAYEQYF	TGTGCCAGCAGCACCCCCGTCGCAGGCAGAGCCTACGAGCAGTACTTC
-	TRBJ2-7	TRBV7-2	-	CASSLAGTLSYEQYF	TGTGCCAGCAGCTTAGCGGGGACTCTGTCCTACGAGCAGTACTTC
-	TRBJ2-3	TRBV20-1	TRBD2	CSASGLAGAYTDTQYF	TGCAGTGCTAGTGGGCTAGCGGGGGCCTACACAGATACGCAGTATTTT
few	TRBJ2-3	TRBV11-3	TRBD2	CASSLTSRDTQYF	TGTGCCAGCAGCTTGACTAGCAGAGATACGCAGTATTTT